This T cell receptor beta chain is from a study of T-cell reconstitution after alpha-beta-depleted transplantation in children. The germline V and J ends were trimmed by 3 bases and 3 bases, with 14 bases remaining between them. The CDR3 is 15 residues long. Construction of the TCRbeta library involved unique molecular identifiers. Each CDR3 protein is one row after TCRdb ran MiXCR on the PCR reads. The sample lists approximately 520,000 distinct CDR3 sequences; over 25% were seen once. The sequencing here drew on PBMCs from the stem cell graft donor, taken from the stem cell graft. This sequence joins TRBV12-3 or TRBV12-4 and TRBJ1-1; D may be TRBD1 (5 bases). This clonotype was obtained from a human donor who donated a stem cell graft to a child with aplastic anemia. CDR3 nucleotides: TGTGCCAGCAGTTTCACAGGAACAAGGGACACTGAAGCTTTCTTT. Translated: CASSFTGTRDTEAFF.